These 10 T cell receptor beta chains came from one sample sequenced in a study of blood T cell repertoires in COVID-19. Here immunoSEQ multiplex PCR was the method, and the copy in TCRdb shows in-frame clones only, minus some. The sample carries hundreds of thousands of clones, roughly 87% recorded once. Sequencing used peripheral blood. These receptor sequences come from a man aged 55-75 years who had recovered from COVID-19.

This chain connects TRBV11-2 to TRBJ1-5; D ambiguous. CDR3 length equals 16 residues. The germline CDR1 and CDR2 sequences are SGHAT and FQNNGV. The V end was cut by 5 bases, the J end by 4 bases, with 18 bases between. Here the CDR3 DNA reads TGTGCCAGCAGCCCCCGTGAGGTCAGCCAAAATCAGCCCCAGCATTTT. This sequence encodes CASSPREVSQNQPQHF.

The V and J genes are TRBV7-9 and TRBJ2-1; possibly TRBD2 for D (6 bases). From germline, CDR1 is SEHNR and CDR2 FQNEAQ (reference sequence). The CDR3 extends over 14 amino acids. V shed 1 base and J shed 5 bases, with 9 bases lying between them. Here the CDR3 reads CASSLVGGNNEQFF. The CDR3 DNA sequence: TGTGCCAGCAGCTTAGTAGGAGGGAACAATGAGCAGTTCTTC.

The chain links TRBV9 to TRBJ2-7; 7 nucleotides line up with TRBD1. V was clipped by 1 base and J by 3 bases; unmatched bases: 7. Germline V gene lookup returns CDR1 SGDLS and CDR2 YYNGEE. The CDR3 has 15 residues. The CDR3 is CASSVKTGSFYEQYF. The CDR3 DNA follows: TGTGCCAGCAGCGTAAAGACAGGGAGTTTCTACGAGCAGTACTTC.

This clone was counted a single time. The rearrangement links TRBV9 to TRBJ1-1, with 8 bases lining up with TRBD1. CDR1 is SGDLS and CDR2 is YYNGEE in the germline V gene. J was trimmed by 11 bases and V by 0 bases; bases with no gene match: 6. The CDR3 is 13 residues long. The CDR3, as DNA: TGTGCCAGCAGCGTAGCAACAGGGGGGTTGGCTTTCTTT. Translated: CASSVATGGLAFF.

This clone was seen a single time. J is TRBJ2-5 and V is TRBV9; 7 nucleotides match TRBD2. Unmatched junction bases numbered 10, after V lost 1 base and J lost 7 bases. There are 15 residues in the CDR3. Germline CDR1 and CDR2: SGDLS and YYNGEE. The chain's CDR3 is CASSVRGSPGGTQYF. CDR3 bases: TGTGCCAGCAGCGTACGGGGGAGCCCGGGGGGGACCCAGTACTTC.

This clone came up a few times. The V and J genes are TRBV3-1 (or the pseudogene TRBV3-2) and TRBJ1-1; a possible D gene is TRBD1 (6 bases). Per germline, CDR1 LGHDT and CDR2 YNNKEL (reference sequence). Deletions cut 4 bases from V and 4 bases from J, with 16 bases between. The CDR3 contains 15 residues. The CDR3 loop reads CASSPARGGGTEAFF. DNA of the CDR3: TGTGCCAGCAGCCCTGCTAGGGGAGGGGGCACTGAAGCTTTCTTT.

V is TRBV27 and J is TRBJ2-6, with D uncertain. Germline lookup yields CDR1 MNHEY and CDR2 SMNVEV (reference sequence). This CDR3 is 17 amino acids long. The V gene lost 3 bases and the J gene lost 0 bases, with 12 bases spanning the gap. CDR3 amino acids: CASSFLPSISGANVLTF. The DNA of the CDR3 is TGTGCCAGCAGTTTCCTCCCCAGTATCTCTGGGGCCAACGTCCTGACTTTC.

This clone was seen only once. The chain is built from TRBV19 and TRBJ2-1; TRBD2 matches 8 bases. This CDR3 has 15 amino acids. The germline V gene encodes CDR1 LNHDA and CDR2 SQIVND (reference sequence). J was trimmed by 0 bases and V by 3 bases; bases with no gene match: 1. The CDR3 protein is CASSMSGSSYNEQFF. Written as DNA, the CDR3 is TGTGCCAGTAGTATGAGCGGGAGCTCCTACAATGAGCAGTTCTTC. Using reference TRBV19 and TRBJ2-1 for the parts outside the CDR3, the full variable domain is DGGITQSPKYLFRKEGQNVTLSCEQNLNHDAMYWYRQDPGQGLRLIYYSQIVNDFQKGDIAEGYSVSREKKESFPLTVTSAQKNPTAFYLCASSMSGSSYNEQFFGPGTRLTVL.

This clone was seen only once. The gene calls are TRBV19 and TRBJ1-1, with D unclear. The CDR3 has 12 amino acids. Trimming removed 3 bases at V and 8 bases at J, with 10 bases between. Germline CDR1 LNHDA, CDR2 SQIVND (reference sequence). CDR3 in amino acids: CASSMIVHEAFF. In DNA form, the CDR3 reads TGTGCCAGTAGTATGATAGTCCACGAAGCTTTCTTT.

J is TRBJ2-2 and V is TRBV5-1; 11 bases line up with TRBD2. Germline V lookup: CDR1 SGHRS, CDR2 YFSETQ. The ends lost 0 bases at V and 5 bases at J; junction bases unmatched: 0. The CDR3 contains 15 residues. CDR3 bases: TGCGCCAGCAGCTTGGGGACTAGCGGGACCGGGGAGCTGTTTTTT. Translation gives CASSLGTSGTGELFF.